This TCR beta chain is drawn from a study of T cells in Graves' hyperthyroidism and ophthalmopathy. Germline-derived CDR1 and CDR2 are SGHTA and FQGTGA. The length of the CDR3 is 14 residues. This clonotype came up once. Its antigen is undetermined. One end of the junction varies from germline; a read error may be responsible. Broader study findings: Blood also held most thyroid clonotypes expanded beyond 0.001. Separating ophthalmopathy from stable hyperthyroidism was achieved by a 13 V-J model.

The source material, RNA transcripts, was used to amplify TCR beta CDR3 regions. TCR CDR3 underwent first-round RT-PCR with the HTBI primer set. TCRdb independently ran MiXCR on the multiplex PCR reads; one entry per CDR3 protein. Found here are 89,000 or so distinct CDR3 sequences, roughly 39% of them singletons; the top ten hold roughly 10%. Graves' hyperthyroidism qualified as stable when ophthalmopathy did not progress within 18 months. This TCR derives from a woman aged 25 to 39 with Graves' hyperthyroidism. The sample taken for sequencing was peripheral blood or thyroid tissue (not recorded which). The rearrangement links TRBV7-3 to TRBJ2-7; unclear D gene. The CDR3 loop is CASRAPGGSYEQHF. In DNA, the CDR3 is TGTGCCAGCAGGGCCCCGGGCGGATCCTACGAGCAGCACTTT.